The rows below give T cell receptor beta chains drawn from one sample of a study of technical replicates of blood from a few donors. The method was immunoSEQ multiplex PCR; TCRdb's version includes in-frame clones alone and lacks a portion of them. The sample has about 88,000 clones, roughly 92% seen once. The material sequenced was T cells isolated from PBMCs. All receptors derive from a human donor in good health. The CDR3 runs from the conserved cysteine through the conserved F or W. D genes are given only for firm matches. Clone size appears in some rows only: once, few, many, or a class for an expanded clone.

DNA: .
CDR3: CASSSSDRLYEQYF
J: TRBJ2-7
D: .
size: .
V: TRBV27

DNA: TGTGCCAGCAGTGAGGAAGCCCCGGGGCCCCAGCATTTT
CDR3: CASSEEAPGPQHF
J: TRBJ1-5
D: .
size: .
V: TRBV2

DNA: TGTGCCAGTAGTGAGCACAGGGATACACCCCTCCACTTT
CDR3: CASSEHRDTPLHF
J: TRBJ1-6
D: .
size: .
V: TRBV19

DNA: TGTGCCAGCAGTGCGGATACAGGGCTGATCTATGGCTACACCTTC
CDR3: CASSADTGLIYGYTF
J: TRBJ1-2
D: .
size: .
V: TRBV6-4

DNA: TGTGCCAGCGTAAGGGGAAATAGCAATCAGCCCCAGCATTTT
CDR3: CASVRGNSNQPQHF
J: TRBJ1-5
D: .
size: .
V: TRBV28

DNA: TGTGCCAGCAGTTACTCGAGGTCAACAGGCTCCTACGAGCAGTACTTC
CDR3: CASSYSRSTGSYEQYF
J: TRBJ2-7
D: .
size: .
V: TRBV6-5

DNA: TGTGCCAGCTTACCTGCCGGGACAGGCAACTACGAGCAGTACTTC
CDR3: CASLPAGTGNYEQYF
J: TRBJ2-7
D: TRBD1
size: .
V: TRBV28

DNA: TGTGCCAGTAGTCCGACGGGACAAATATACAATGAGCAGTTCTTC
CDR3: CASSPTGQIYNEQFF
J: TRBJ2-1
D: .
size: .
V: TRBV19

DNA: TGTGCCAGCAGTTTGACAGGGATCTATAATTCACCCCTCCACTTT
CDR3: CASSLTGIYNSPLHF
J: TRBJ1-6
D: TRBD1
size: .
V: TRBV6-5

DNA: TGCGCCAGCAGCCAAGGCTCTGTCCTAGCGGTGAACACTGAAGCTTTCTTT
CDR3: CASSQGSVLAVNTEAFF
J: TRBJ1-1
D: .
size: .
V: TRBV4-1

DNA: TGTGCCAGCAGCCCAGGGGATAGCGAGCAGTACTTC
CDR3: CASSPGDSEQYF
J: TRBJ2-7
D: .
size: .
V: TRBV14

DNA: TGTGCCAGCAGCTTACCCGGGACAGGAAGTAGGGACCAGTACTTC
CDR3: CASSLPGTGSRDQYF
J: TRBJ2-5
D: TRBD1
size: .
V: TRBV5-6

DNA: TGTGCCAGCAGTTACTCTGGCAGACAAGAGACCCAGTACTTC
CDR3: CASSYSGRQETQYF
J: TRBJ2-5
D: .
size: .
V: TRBV6-5

DNA: TGTGCCAGCAGTGAATGGGGCAGATCGAACACTGAAGCTTTCTTT
CDR3: CASSEWGRSNTEAFF
J: TRBJ1-1
D: .
size: .
V: TRBV6-1

DNA: TGTGCCAGCTCGCCTGGGGGGGGTACGAACGAGCAGTACTTC
CDR3: CASSPGGGTNEQYF
J: TRBJ2-7
D: TRBD2
size: .
V: TRBV7-9

DNA: TGTGCCAGTAGGCGGGCCGGGACAGGGGCAGAGACCCAGTACTTC
CDR3: CASRRAGTGAETQYF
J: TRBJ2-5
D: TRBD1
size: once
V: TRBV19

DNA: TGTGCCAGCAAAAAAGCGGGATACGAGCAGTACTTC
CDR3: CASKKAGYEQYF
J: TRBJ2-7
D: TRBD2
size: .
V: TRBV28

DNA: TGTGCCTGGACCGCGCTGGTATTCTACGAGCAGTACTTC
CDR3: CAWTALVFYEQYF
J: TRBJ2-7
D: .
size: .
V: TRBV30

DNA: TGTGCCAGCAGCTTGATGGGGAGTTCGGACGAGCAGTACTTC
CDR3: CASSLMGSSDEQYF
J: TRBJ2-7
D: .
size: .
V: TRBV7-9

DNA: TGTGCCAGCAGCTCGATCGGCACAGGGGGCCAGGAGCAGTACTTC
CDR3: CASSSIGTGGQEQYF
J: TRBJ2-7
D: TRBD1
size: few
V: TRBV7-9

DNA: TGTGCCAGCAGCTTGACAGCCTCCTCCTACAATGAGCAGTTCTTC
CDR3: CASSLTASSYNEQFF
J: TRBJ2-1
D: .
size: once
V: TRBV5-4

DNA: TGTGCCAGTAGTACCCGGACTAGCGGGAGGTCAGATACGCAGTATTTT
CDR3: CASSTRTSGRSDTQYF
J: TRBJ2-3
D: TRBD2
size: .
V: TRBV19

DNA: TGTGCCAGCAGCTTTAGCGGGGGGTCCTACAATGAGCAGTTCTTC
CDR3: CASSFSGGSYNEQFF
J: TRBJ2-1
D: TRBD2
size: .
V: TRBV6-6

DNA: TGTGCCTGGAGTTACAACCAAGAGACCCAGTACTTC
CDR3: CAWSYNQETQYF
J: TRBJ2-5
D: .
size: few
V: TRBV30

DNA: TGTGCCAGTAGTATATCTCGCCGGGGACAGGGGGCGTTGAGCGAAAAACTGTTTTTT
CDR3: CASSISRRGQGALSEKLFF
J: TRBJ1-4
D: TRBD1
size: .
V: TRBV19

DNA: TGCGCCAGCAGCCAAGTCCCTAGCGGGGGGATCAAGGAGACCCAGTACTTC
CDR3: CASSQVPSGGIKETQYF
J: TRBJ2-5
D: TRBD2
size: .
V: TRBV4-1

DNA: TGTGCCAGTAGTATAGAAGCCAGGGGTAATACGCAGTATTTT
CDR3: CASSIEARGNTQYF
J: TRBJ2-3
D: .
size: .
V: TRBV19

DNA: TGTGCCAGCAGCAAGGCGGGGGCGCTGTACACTGAAGCTTTCTTT
CDR3: CASSKAGALYTEAFF
J: TRBJ1-1
D: .
size: few
V: TRBV28

DNA: TGTGCCAGCTCACCACCTCGACACGGTCTAAGTGAAAAACTGTTTTTT
CDR3: CASSPPRHGLSEKLFF
J: TRBJ1-4
D: .
size: .
V: TRBV18

DNA: TGCAGCGTCCGACAGGCTTTCACAGATACGCAGTATTTT
CDR3: CSVRQAFTDTQYF
J: TRBJ2-3
D: .
size: .
V: TRBV29-1

DNA: TGTGCCAGCAGCGCCCGGGGACAGGGAAGATTGGGCGAGCAGTACTTC
CDR3: CASSARGQGRLGEQYF
J: TRBJ2-7
D: TRBD1
size: .
V: TRBV9

DNA: TGTGCCAGCAGCCCGAGGATCAGCTCCTACGAGCAGTACTTC
CDR3: CASSPRISSYEQYF
J: TRBJ2-7
D: .
size: .
V: TRBV11-3

DNA: TGTGCCAGCAGCTTATTTTTAGCGGGAGGAGTGAATGAGCAGTTCTTC
CDR3: CASSLFLAGGVNEQFF
J: TRBJ2-1
D: TRBD2
size: .
V: TRBV11-2

DNA: TGTGCCAGCAGCCAGTCGTTTGCCGGGGAGCTGTTTTTT
CDR3: CASSQSFAGELFF
J: TRBJ2-2
D: .
size: .
V: TRBV16

DNA: TGCGCCAGCAGCTACAGGGAGAACACTGAAGCTTTCTTT
CDR3: CASSYRENTEAFF
J: TRBJ1-1
D: .
size: .
V: TRBV5-1

DNA: TGTGCCAGCAGCTTAAGCAGGGCCGAGCAGTACTTC
CDR3: CASSLSRAEQYF
J: TRBJ2-7
D: .
size: .
V: TRBV7-9

DNA: TGTGCCAGCAGCCCTCACCCAGGGACAGGGAGGGCAGATACGCAGTATTTT
CDR3: CASSPHPGTGRADTQYF
J: TRBJ2-3
D: TRBD1
size: .
V: TRBV27

DNA: TGCGCCAGCAGCTTGGCATCTAGCGGGAGATACAATGAGCAGTTCTTC
CDR3: CASSLASSGRYNEQFF
J: TRBJ2-1
D: TRBD2
size: .
V: TRBV5-1

DNA: TGTGCCAGCAGTTTTACTAGCGGGAGCCAAGAGACCCAGTACTTC
CDR3: CASSFTSGSQETQYF
J: TRBJ2-5
D: TRBD2
size: .
V: TRBV28

DNA: TGTGCCAGCAGTCCGGGAGGGGAGACCCAGTACTTC
CDR3: CASSPGGETQYF
J: TRBJ2-5
D: TRBD2
size: .
V: TRBV27

DNA: TGCGCCAGCAGCCCAGGGGGCCCGAATGAAAAACTGTTTTTT
CDR3: CASSPGGPNEKLFF
J: TRBJ1-4
D: TRBD1
size: .
V: TRBV5-1

DNA: TGTGCCAGCAGCTTAGGGCAGGGGTGGGCTGAAGCTTTCTTT
CDR3: CASSLGQGWAEAFF
J: TRBJ1-1
D: .
size: .
V: TRBV7-9

DNA: TGTGCCCTAAGGCGGTTCAGGGGGGCGGATGAGCAGTTCTTC
CDR3: CALRRFRGADEQFF
J: TRBJ2-1
D: .
size: .
V: TRBV7-8

DNA: TGTGCCAGCAGTGTCCAGGAGAACACTGAAGCTTTCTTT
CDR3: CASSVQENTEAFF
J: TRBJ1-1
D: .
size: .
V: TRBV6-1

DNA: TGTGCCAGCAGTGACGTGGACTCACGAAACACTGAAGCTTTCTTT
CDR3: CASSDVDSRNTEAFF
J: TRBJ1-1
D: .
size: once
V: TRBV6-1

DNA: TGTGCCAGCAGTGAAGACAGGGTAATCGATCAGCCCCAGCATTTT
CDR3: CASSEDRVIDQPQHF
J: TRBJ1-5
D: .
size: .
V: TRBV6-1

DNA: TGTGCAAGTCGCTTTCACGTTGTTGGGAACAGGGGGCCACAAGAGACCCAGTACTTC
CDR3: CASRFHVVGNRGPQETQYF
J: TRBJ2-5
D: .
size: .
V: TRBV12-2

DNA: TGTGCCAGCAGTCACGACAGAGTTAACTATGGCTACACCTTC
CDR3: CASSHDRVNYGYTF
J: TRBJ1-2
D: .
size: .
V: TRBV6-5

DNA: TGTGCCAGCAGCCAAGTAGCGGGGGACCAAGAGACCCAGTACTTC
CDR3: CASSQVAGDQETQYF
J: TRBJ2-5
D: TRBD2
size: .
V: TRBV4-2

DNA: TGTGCCAGTATACCGGGACACGGACGGAACACCGGGGAGCTGTTTTTT
CDR3: CASIPGHGRNTGELFF
J: TRBJ2-2
D: .
size: .
V: TRBV19